The present T cell receptor (beta chain) was sequenced within a study of T-cell reconstitution after alpha-beta-depleted transplantation in children. This CDR3 has 14 residues. V was cut by 3 bases and J by 0 bases, with 6 bases left in between. CDR1 is SNHLY, CDR2 FYNNEI, per germline. This clonotype was picked up a small number of times. Library preparation (for TCRbeta) was performed with unique molecular identifiers. Via MiXCR, TCRdb re-called the PCR reads, giving one row per CDR3 protein. Here the sample spans fewer than 1 million distinct CDR3 sequences, roughly 15% being singletons. The gene calls are TRBV2 and TRBJ2-1, with D possibly matching TRBD1 (5 bases). The origin of this receptor is a male patient younger than 18 who had a stem cell transplant for acute lymphoblastic leukemia, so the T cells may come from the graft donor. The specimen comprised PBMCs, mostly from graft donor cells, sampled 360 days after TCRalphabeta/CD19-depleted stem cell transplant. This chain's CDR3 is CASSDTGSYNEQFF. The CDR3 DNA follows: TGTGCCAGCAGTGATACAGGCTCCTACAATGAGCAGTTCTTC. The variable domain in full, completed from reference TRBV2 and TRBJ2-1, reads EPEVTQTPSHQVTQMGQEVILRCVPISNHLYFYWYRQILGQKVEFLVSFYNNEISEKSEIFDDQFSVERPDGSNFTLKIRSTKLEDSAMYFCASSDTGSYNEQFFGPGTRLTVL.